This T cell receptor (beta chain) derives from a study of technical replicates of blood from several donors. CDR3 length: 15 residues. The germline CDR1 and CDR2 sequences are MNHNS and SASEGT. The germline V and J ends were trimmed by 3 bases and 9 bases, with 18 bases remaining between them. Only in-frame clones appear in the TCRdb table, and some are missing; sequencing was by immunoSEQ multiplex PCR. This table holds under 85,000 clones, just under 97% found once. Specimen: T cells isolated from PBMCs. The rearrangement links TRBV6-1 to TRBJ1-3, with TRBD1 as a possible D gene (6 bases). The clonotype was recovered from a human donor in good health. In DNA, the CDR3 is TGTGCCAGCAGTGAGGACAGCTACCTTCGAAGCACCATATATTTT. Protein product: CASSEDSYLRSTIYF.